This TCR beta chain is from a study of blood T cell repertoires in COVID-19. Researchers sorted participants into cohorts using their self-reported clinical history. Per the authors' pipeline: Reference gene primer amplification in the assay estimated nucleated cell counts. TCRdb keeps only in-frame clones here, not all; method: immunoSEQ multiplex PCR. The DNA gave D and trimming, while V, J and clone size come from that table. The table includes almost 350,000 clones, roughly 90% detected once. The CDR3 is made up of 16 amino acids. CDR1 is SQVTM, CDR2 ANQGSEA, per germline. J was trimmed by 1 base and V by 1 base; bases with no gene match: 7.

This clonotype originated in a woman aged 25 to 39 who had been exposed to COVID-19. The J gene is TRBJ2-1, the V gene TRBV29-1; 7 bases agree with TRBD1. Sequencing input: PBMCs or T cells enriched from blood (not recorded which). The CDR3, as DNA: TGCAGCGTTGAAGTGGTGACAGGGAGTTCCTACAATGAGCAGTTCTTC. Protein product: CSVEVVTGSSYNEQFF.